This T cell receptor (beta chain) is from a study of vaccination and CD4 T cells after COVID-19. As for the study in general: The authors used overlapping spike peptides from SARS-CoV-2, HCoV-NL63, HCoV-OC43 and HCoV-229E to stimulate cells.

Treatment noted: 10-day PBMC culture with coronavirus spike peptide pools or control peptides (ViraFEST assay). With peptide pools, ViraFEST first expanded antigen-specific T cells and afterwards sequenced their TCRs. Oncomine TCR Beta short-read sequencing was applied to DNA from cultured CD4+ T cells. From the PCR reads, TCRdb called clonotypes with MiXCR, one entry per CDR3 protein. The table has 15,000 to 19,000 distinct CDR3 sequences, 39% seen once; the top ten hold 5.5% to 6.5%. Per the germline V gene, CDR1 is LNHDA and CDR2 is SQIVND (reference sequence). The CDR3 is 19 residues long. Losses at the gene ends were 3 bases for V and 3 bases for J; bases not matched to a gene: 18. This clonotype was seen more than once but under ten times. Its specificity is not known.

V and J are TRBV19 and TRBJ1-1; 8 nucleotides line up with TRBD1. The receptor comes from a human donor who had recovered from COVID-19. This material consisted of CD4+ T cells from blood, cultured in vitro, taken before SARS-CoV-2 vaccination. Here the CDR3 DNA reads TGTGCCAGTAGTATGCGTAAGATGTTGACAGGGGAGGTCGACACTGAAGCTTTCTTT. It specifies CASSMRKMLTGEVDTEAFF.